These T cell receptor beta chains were read from a single sample in a study of blood T cell repertoires in COVID-19. Sequencing used immunoSEQ multiplex PCR; TCRdb keeps in-frame clones, though not all of them. This table has 200,000 to 300,000 clones, approximately 83% appearing once. Sequencing used peripheral blood. These receptors were taken from a woman under 40 who had recovered from COVID-19. The CDR3 runs from the conserved cysteine through the conserved F or W. Fields, in order: J gene, V gene, CDR3 protein.

>TRBJ1-2|TRBV27
CASSFLGGKYGYTF
>TRBJ2-5|TRBV6-5
CASSPHGDRGETQYF
>TRBJ1-2|TRBV5-6
CASSFGWGPVDGYTF
>TRBJ1-5|TRBV7-9
CASSPPSGPNQPQHF
>TRBJ2-1|TRBV7-5
CVRSRLAGPSYNEQFF
>TRBJ2-3|TRBV9
CASAAGTGWLYTQYF
>TRBJ2-1|TRBV9
CASSVAGGNANNEQFF
>TRBJ1-5|TRBV2
CASSATGKEEPQHF
>TRBJ2-1|TRBV4-3
CASSQASGGIDEQFF
>TRBJ2-1|TRBV30
CAWRSSGGRDEQFF
>TRBJ1-6|TRBV27
CASKGQFNSPLHF
>TRBJ1-2|TRBV3-1/TRBV3-2
CASSPFLEGYGYTF
>TRBJ1-2|TRBV7-8
CASSLGGTGGGYTF
>TRBJ2-3|TRBV6-1
CASSGQGQPNTDTQYF
>TRBJ1-1|TRBV4-3
CASSQAHSLNTEAFF
>TRBJ1-1|TRBV7-9
CASSFPGQGSNTEAFF